The 19 T cell receptor beta chains given below trace back to one sample, sequenced in a study of shared clonotypes between healthy human individuals. Produced via immunoSEQ multiplex PCR; TCRdb's table is partial and in-frame only. This sample has millions of clones, with roughly 93% found just once. Sequenced sample: naive CD4+ T cells from PBMCs. Described subset: CD45RA+ positively selected. Source of these receptors: a man younger than 35 in good health. Some clones in this sample may be carry-over from other donors' samples.

This clone was observed a single time. The V and J genes are TRBV5-1 and TRBJ2-5; D gene ambiguous. The germline V gene has CDR1 SGHRS and CDR2 YFSETQ. The V gene lost 3 bases and the J gene lost 5 bases, with 11 bases spanning the gap. This CDR3 has 13 residues. The CDR3 loop is CASSSEPEETQYF. The CDR3 DNA sequence: TGCGCCAGCAGCTCCGAGCCGGAGGAGACCCAGTACTTC. The complete variable domain, with remaining parts taken from reference TRBV5-1 and TRBJ2-5, reads KAGVTQTPRYLIKTRGQQVTLSCSPISGHRSVSWYQQTPGQGLQFLFEYFSETQRNKGNFPGRFSGRQFSNSRSEMNVSTLELGDSALYLCASSSEPEETQYFGPGTRLLVL.

J is TRBJ2-7 and V is TRBV30; 9 bases are a match to TRBD2. From germline, CDR1 is GTSNPN and CDR2 SVGIG (reference sequence). Trimming took 2 bases from V and 1 from J; bases not matched to a gene: 12. The CDR3 runs to 17 residues. This CDR3 is CAWSRRVGLATSYEQYF. The CDR3 DNA reads as TGTGCCTGGAGTCGGAGGGTGGGACTAGCAACTTCCTACGAGCAGTACTTC.

The genes are TRBV15 and TRBJ2-3, with a weak D call TRBD2 (6 bases). The germline V gene encodes CDR1 LNHNV and CDR2 YYDKDF (reference sequence). This CDR3 contains 15 residues. Between the trimmed V and J ends, which lost 0 bases and 0 bases, there was a span of 7 bases. CDR3 bases: TGTGCCACCAGCAGAGATAGCGGTAGCACAGATACGCAGTATTTT. It encodes CATSRDSGSTDTQYF.

J is TRBJ1-1 and V is TRBV7-9, with D perhaps TRBD1 (6 bases). The germline V gene has CDR1 SEHNR and CDR2 FQNEAQ (reference sequence). V gave up 5 bases and J gave up 3 bases, with 16 bases separating them. This CDR3 has 15 residues. The CDR3, as DNA: TGTGCCAGCAGCAGAGACAGGTTGGGGGACACTGAAGCTTTCTTT. It translates to CASSRDRLGDTEAFF.

The chain carries TRBV28 and TRBJ1-1, with TRBD1 as a possible D gene (5 bases). Germline V lookup: CDR1 MDHEN, CDR2 SYDVKM. The CDR3 sequence is 11 residues long. V was clipped by 5 bases and J by 14 bases, with 15 bases between them. CDR3 nucleotide sequence: TGTGCCAGCAGTCTCCGGGACCACGGCTTCTTT. Translated: CASSLRDHGFF.

The chain combines TRBV27 with TRBJ1-5; 8 nucleotides line up with TRBD1. The V segment lost 4 bases and the J segment 1 base; nucleotides outside the gene matches: 6. CDR1 is MNHEY, CDR2 SMNVEV, per germline (reference sequence). CDR3 size: 16 residues. The CDR3 sequence is CASSSYRGGSNQPQHF. CDR3 sequence (DNA): TGTGCCAGCAGTTCCTACAGGGGGGGAAGCAATCAGCCCCAGCATTTT.

The rearrangement uses TRBV5-1 and TRBJ2-1, with D possibly being TRBD2 (5 bases). Deletions cut 0 bases from V and 4 bases from J, with 8 bases between. Germline lookup yields CDR1 SGHRS and CDR2 YFSETQ. This CDR3 has 14 residues. The CDR3 protein is CASSLGPGYNEQFF. The CDR3 DNA sequence: TGCGCCAGCAGCTTGGGACCGGGGTACAATGAGCAGTTCTTC.

The J gene is TRBJ1-2, the V gene TRBV7-2, with TRBD1 identical over 9 bases. The ends lost 6 bases at V and 1 base at J; junction bases unmatched: 9. This CDR3 region has 16 residues. CDR1 SGHTA and CDR2 FQGNSA come from the germline V gene. In nucleotides, the CDR3 is TGTGCCAGCAGAGGGACAGGGCGACCCTTTAACTATGGCTACACCTTC. Its translation: CASRGTGRPFNYGYTF.

This chain uses TRBV28 with TRBJ1-1; no reliable D call. Between the trimmed V and J ends, which lost 3 bases and 10 bases, there was a span of 24 bases. The CDR3 covers 16 residues. Germline V lookup: CDR1 MDHEN, CDR2 SYDVKM. Written as DNA, the CDR3 is TGTGCCAGCAGTTTCGGTCTCCGCAGGAGGGAGGTTGGAGCTTTCTTT. It specifies CASSFGLRRREVGAFF.

This chain uses TRBV5-1 with TRBJ2-2, with TRBD1 matching 7 bases. Germline V CDR1 and CDR2: SGHRS, YFSETQ. The CDR3 has 16 residues. V gave up 0 bases and J gave up 4 bases; unmatched junction bases: 6. The CDR3: CASSLVAGGSTGELFF. The DNA of the CDR3 is TGCGCCAGCAGCTTGGTCGCAGGGGGAAGCACCGGGGAGCTGTTTTTT.

Note on this clone: Other DNA sequences from this sample encode an identical CDR3 as well. The gene calls are TRBV28 and TRBJ1-2; D is uncertain. CDR3 size: 12 residues. Germline V gene lookup returns CDR1 MDHEN and CDR2 SYDVKM. Trimming removed 2 bases from V and 4 bases from J, with 5 bases in between. DNA of the CDR3: TGTGCCAGCAGTTTAGCGCTCTATGGCTACACCTTC. Protein: CASSLALYGYTF.

The chain joins TRBV7-9 to TRBJ2-7, with 8 bases aligning to TRBD1. The CDR3 length is 16 residues. J was trimmed by 10 bases and V by 4 bases; bases with no gene match: 18. Germline V lookup: CDR1 SEHNR, CDR2 FQNEAQ (reference sequence). This chain's CDR3 is CASSSQDRAASGNQYF. In nucleotides, the CDR3 is TGTGCCAGCAGCTCTCAGGACAGGGCAGCCTCAGGGAACCAGTACTTC. Using reference TRBV7-9 and TRBJ2-7 for the parts outside the CDR3, the full variable domain is DTGVSQNPRHKITKRGQNVTFRCDPISEHNRLYWYRQTLGQGPEFLTYFQNEAQLEKSRLLSDRFSAERPKGSFSTLEIQRTEQGDSAMYLCASSSQDRAASGNQYFGPGTRLTVT.

The chain recombines TRBV2 with TRBJ1-1; the D is unclear. The CDR3 spans 16 residues. V lost 0 bases to trimming and J lost 3 bases, with 14 bases between them. Germline values: CDR1 SNHLY, CDR2 FYNNEI. CDR3 sequence (DNA): TGTGCCAGCAGTGAAGCGCTTGTGATTCTGGACACTGAAGCTTTCTTT. Its protein is CASSEALVILDTEAFF.

This chain connects TRBV25-1 to TRBJ2-7; D might be TRBD1 or TRBD2, each matching 5 bases. CDR3 length equals 13 residues. The germline V gene encodes CDR1 MGHDK and CDR2 SYGVNS. Trimming removed 2 bases at V and 4 bases at J, with 9 bases between. In nucleotides, the CDR3 is TGTGCCAGCAGTGAAGGGGGAAGATACGAGCAGTACTTC. This translates into CASSEGGRYEQYF.

This chain links TRBV7-2 with TRBJ2-4; D not certain. The CDR3 loop spans 13 amino acids. The germline CDR1 and CDR2 sequences are SGHTA and FQGNSA. The germline V and J ends were trimmed by 3 bases and 6 bases, with 9 bases remaining between them. DNA of the CDR3: TGTGCCAGCAGCTTCCAAGACGGAAACATTCAGTACTTC. It codes for CASSFQDGNIQYF.

The rearrangement joins TRBV7-7 to TRBJ1-6; D uncertain. Per germline, CDR1 SSHAT and CDR2 FNYEAQ (reference sequence). The V and J ends lost 5 bases and 1 base respectively, with 12 bases between them. This CDR3 has 16 residues. The CDR3: CASSPRGVSYNSPLHF. Here the CDR3 DNA reads TGTGCCAGCAGCCCCCGTGGGGTGTCCTATAATTCACCCCTCCACTTT.

The chain recombines TRBV5-1 with TRBJ2-2; 11 nucleotides match TRBD2. Looked up from germline, CDR1 is SGHRS and CDR2 is YFSETQ. Trimming removed 2 bases from V and 0 bases from J; junction bases left unmatched: 3. CDR3 length: 17 amino acids. CDR3 in DNA: TGCGCCAGCAGCTTAATGGGACTAGCGGCGAACACCGGGGAGCTGTTTTTT. This gives the protein CASSLMGLAANTGELFF.

In its sample, this clone was seen once. The chain combines TRBV4-1 with TRBJ1-2; 7 bases are a match to TRBD1. The CDR3 consists of 15 residues. Losses at the gene ends were 0 bases for V and 5 bases for J; bases not matched to a gene: 6. Germline CDR1 reads MGHRA; CDR2 reads YSYEKL. The CDR3 here is CASSQDNRGGYGYTF. In nucleotides, the CDR3 is TGCGCCAGCAGCCAAGATAACAGGGGAGGGTATGGCTACACCTTC.

This clone was detected only once. The chain couples TRBV28 to TRBJ2-7; TRBD2 matches at 12 bases. V lost 3 bases to trimming and J lost 5 bases; unmatched junction nucleotides: 11. The CDR3 length is 17 residues. The germline V gene has CDR1 MDHEN and CDR2 SYDVKM. The CDR3 reads CASSFFATSGSVHEQYF. The CDR3 DNA sequence: TGTGCCAGCAGTTTCTTTGCGACTAGCGGGAGTGTCCACGAGCAGTACTTC.